A selection of T cell receptor beta chains follows, all from one sample in a study of cytomegalovirus exposure and HLA in healthy donors. Sequencing was performed with immunoSEQ multiplex PCR; in TCRdb, only in-frame clones are kept and a portion is missing. The sample has under 250,000 clones, 65% to 80% seen once. Sample: PBMCs. All receptors come from a middle-aged man in good health and CMV-seronegative. Each CDR3 is given with its conserved first and last residue. A D gene is named only where the DNA matches it firmly. Expanded clones get a size class; other rows say once, few or many, or leave the size out.

- | TRBJ2-5 | TRBV7-6 | - | TGTGCCAGCAGCTCGGACGTGGCAGCGGGCCAAGAGACCCAGTACTTC | CASSSDVAAGQETQYF
- | TRBJ2-3 | TRBV19 | TRBD1 | TGTGCCAGTAGTGCCTCCCCGGACAGGTTCACAGATACGCAGTATTTT | CASSASPDRFTDTQYF
- | TRBJ1-5 | TRBV7-2 | - | TGTGCCAGCAGCTTAGCGAGGGATCAGCCCCAGCATTTT | CASSLARDQPQHF
once | TRBJ2-2 | TRBV7-6 | TRBD2 | TGTGCCAGCAGCTTAGGTGCTAGCGGGGGCGGGGAGCTGTTTTTT | CASSLGASGGGELFF
- | TRBJ2-5 | TRBV7-9 | - | TGTGCCAGCAGCTTAGCGGGAGCGTCCCAGTACTTC | CASSLAGASQYF
few | TRBJ1-1 | TRBV30 | - | TGTGCCTGGAGTGTACAGGTTAAGAACACTGAAGCTTTCTTT | CAWSVQVKNTEAFF
- | TRBJ2-7 | TRBV5-6 | TRBD1 | TGTGCCAGCAGCTGGGACAGAACCTACGAGCAGTACTTC | CASSWDRTYEQYF
- | TRBJ1-5 | TRBV7-6 | - | TGTGCCAGCAGCCCTTCCGCCCGGGGGGCTAATCAGCCCCAGCATTTT | CASSPSARGANQPQHF
- | TRBJ2-5 | TRBV27 | - | TGTGCCAGCAGTTTACGAGGAGGGCCTAAGGAGACCCAGTACTTC | CASSLRGGPKETQYF
- | TRBJ1-3 | TRBV2 | - | TGTGCCAGAGGGGCAAGAGACTCTGGAAACACCATATATTTT | CARGARDSGNTIYF
- | TRBJ2-1 | TRBV29-1 | TRBD2 | TGCAGCGTTGCTCCTAGCGGTGCCTACAATGAGCAGTTCTTC | CSVAPSGAYNEQFF
once | TRBJ1-5 | TRBV28 | TRBD1 | TGTGCCAGCAGTCGGGACAGGGGGGCTCAGCCCCAGCATTTT | CASSRDRGAQPQHF
- | TRBJ2-1 | TRBV7-8 | TRBD2 | TGTGCCAGCAGCTACCCAGCGGGAGAGCCCCAAGCCTACAATGAGCAGTTCTTC | CASSYPAGEPQAYNEQFF
- | TRBJ1-4 | TRBV6-6 | TRBD1 | TGTGCCAGCAGAACAGCAGGGGGCGAGGGCGAAAAACTGTTTTTT | CASRTAGGEGEKLFF
- | TRBJ1-2 | TRBV2 | - | TGTGCCAGCAGGGGAGATAACTATGACTACACCTTC | CASRGDNYDYTF
few | TRBJ2-7 | TRBV19 | TRBD1 | TGTGCCAGTAGTCCTCGACAGGGAACCCACGAGCAGTACTTC | CASSPRQGTHEQYF
- | TRBJ2-1 | TRBV11-3 | - | TGTGCCAGCAGCGAAGGGGGGGTCTACAATGAGCAGTTCTTC | CASSEGGVYNEQFF
- | TRBJ2-7 | TRBV28 | TRBD2 | TGTGCCAGCAGTGGGGCGGGAGTAATCTCCTACGAGCAGTACTTC | CASSGAGVISYEQYF
- | TRBJ2-2 | TRBV5-4 | - | TGTGCCAGCAGCTTTCTCGGTAGCGGAAACACCGGGGAGCTGTTTTTT | CASSFLGSGNTGELFF
once | TRBJ2-3 | TRBV11-2 | TRBD2 | TGTGCCAGCAGCTTAGGTGGCGGGAGAACAGATACGCAGTATTTT | CASSLGGGRTDTQYF
few | TRBJ1-4 | TRBV4-2 | TRBD1 | TGTGCCAGCAGCTACGGACAGGCGGACGAAAAACTGTTTTTT | CASSYGQADEKLFF
- | TRBJ2-3 | TRBV5-8 | TRBD2 | TGTGCCAGCAGCTTGGGAAGTCTAGCGGGAGGAGTAGATACGCAGTATTTT | CASSLGSLAGGVDTQYF
- | TRBJ1-2 | TRBV27 | - | TGTGCCAGCAGGAGCGACCCTCTGTTTGACTATGGCTACACCTTC | CASRSDPLFDYGYTF
- | TRBJ2-7 | TRBV29-1 | TRBD1 | TGCAGCTTCTCCTCAAACAGGGGGCCCGAGCAGTACTTC | CSFSSNRGPEQYF
- | TRBJ2-2 | TRBV9 | TRBD2 | TGTGCCAGCAGCGTACCGGGACTAGCGGGAGCCGGCACCGGGGAGCTGTTTTTT | CASSVPGLAGAGTGELFF
- | TRBJ1-5 | TRBV19 | - | TGTGCCAGCCGATCAGACCAGGGTTTTCAGCCCCAGCATTTT | CASRSDQGFQPQHF
few | TRBJ1-5 | TRBV28 | TRBD1 | TGTGCCAGCAGCGCCTTTGATACAGGGGGGAATCAGCCCCAGCATTTT | CASSAFDTGGNQPQHF
once | TRBJ2-1 | TRBV14 | TRBD2 | TGTGCCAGCAGCCAAGATAGGATAGCGGGATCCTACAATGAGCAGTTCTTC | CASSQDRIAGSYNEQFF
- | TRBJ2-5 | TRBV4-2 | TRBD2 | TGTGCCAGCAGCCAACTGACTAGCGGGAGTTGGGAGACCCAGTACTTC | CASSQLTSGSWETQYF
- | TRBJ2-5 | TRBV12-5 | - | TGTGCTAGTGGTTTGCAGGGAATGGGGCAAGAGACCCAGTACTTC | CASGLQGMGQETQYF
once | TRBJ1-1 | TRBV9 | - | TGTGCCAGCAGCGCCGCCCATAACAGGGATACTGAAGCTTTCTTT | CASSAAHNRDTEAFF
- | TRBJ1-1 | TRBV10-2 | - | TGCGCCAGCAGTGGGGCCTTAAAGGTGGACACTGAAGCTTTCTTT | CASSGALKVDTEAFF